This T cell receptor (beta chain) was obtained from a study of cytomegalovirus exposure and HLA in healthy donors. Primers: 60 Vbeta forward and 13 Jbeta reverse. Using immunoSEQ multiplex PCR, the repertoire was profiled, and TCRdb retains in-frame clones only, with some absent. The listing records 50,000 to 70,000 clones. The study sampled nominally healthy donors, though unrecorded immune exposures were likely. The clonotype originates from a young woman in good health and CMV-seronegative. Material for sequencing was PBMCs.

This CDR3 reads CASSPAGNEAFF. The CDR3, as DNA: TGTGCCAGCTCACCGGCAGGGAATGAAGCTTTCTTT. The rearrangement uses TRBV18 and TRBJ1-1; a possible D gene is TRBD1 (5 bases). The CDR3 extends over 12 amino acids. Germline values: CDR1 KGHSH, CDR2 LQKENI. V was trimmed by 3 bases and J by 7 bases, leaving 9 bases between them.